Listed below are T cell receptor beta chains from one sample, sequenced in a study of T cells expressing NK-cell markers. Following a re-call of the 5' RACE reads, TCRdb has one entry per CDR3 protein and lacks DNA. Here the sample table reports some 150,000 distinct CDR3 sequences. Sequenced material: blood T cells: a sorted CD56 or NKG2C T cell subset, CD4+ or CD8+ T cells, or bulk PBMC T cells (not recorded which). The receptors shown here come from a man aged 18-30 years in good health. Both conserved end residues are part of each CDR3.

V gene: TRBV7-9
J gene: TRBJ1-3
CDR3 protein: CASSSRPAADGNTIYF

V gene: TRBV5-6
J gene: TRBJ2-4
CDR3 protein: CASSSYRGPLRENIQYF

V gene: TRBV29-1
J gene: TRBJ2-1
CDR3 protein: CSVVHGTSGYYNEQFF

V gene: TRBV5-5
J gene: TRBJ2-5
CDR3 protein: CASSLAASGRETQYF

V gene: TRBV28
J gene: TRBJ2-7
CDR3 protein: CASARPYSGRNEQYF

V gene: TRBV20-1
J gene: TRBJ2-1
CDR3 protein: CSAFERGYYNEQFF

V gene: TRBV9
J gene: TRBJ2-5
CDR3 protein: CASSVKGLEETQYF

V gene: TRBV15
J gene: TRBJ2-1
CDR3 protein: CATSRVGGVGNEQFF

V gene: TRBV7-2
J gene: TRBJ2-7
CDR3 protein: CASSSPEREFYEQYF

V gene: TRBV24-1
J gene: TRBJ2-1
CDR3 protein: CATSEQGAWDEQFF

V gene: TRBV5-1
J gene: TRBJ2-5
CDR3 protein: CASSSSHLNYFQETQYF

V gene: TRBV11-2
J gene: TRBJ2-7
CDR3 protein: CASSFSTSAYEQYF

V gene: TRBV7-6
J gene: TRBJ1-4
CDR3 protein: CASSNGQRNEKLFF

V gene: TRBV6-1
J gene: TRBJ1-4
CDR3 protein: CASSSGSRFEKLFF

V gene: TRBV5-6
J gene: TRBJ2-4
CDR3 protein: CASTQGLAKNIQYF

V gene: TRBV5-6
J gene: TRBJ2-1
CDR3 protein: CASSFAPPNEQFF

V gene: TRBV7-8
J gene: TRBJ2-7
CDR3 protein: CASSFFTTSGERTEQYF

V gene: TRBV30
J gene: TRBJ1-5
CDR3 protein: CACGTGEYSNQPQHF

V gene: TRBV5-1
J gene: TRBJ2-1
CDR3 protein: CASSYPGGSGSREQFF

V gene: TRBV5-1
J gene: TRBJ2-1
CDR3 protein: CASSHASLADPYNEQFF

V gene: TRBV7-8
J gene: TRBJ2-1
CDR3 protein: CASSPLSLPNEQFF

V gene: TRBV5-4
J gene: TRBJ2-1
CDR3 protein: CASSLVLEDNEQFF

V gene: TRBV11-2
J gene: TRBJ2-6
CDR3 protein: CASSLDIGVSGANVLTF

V gene: TRBV20-1
J gene: TRBJ2-3
CDR3 protein: CSASAGTTLDTQYF

V gene: TRBV11-1
J gene: TRBJ2-1
CDR3 protein: CASSEEQPGLVGNNEQFF

V gene: TRBV14
J gene: TRBJ2-1
CDR3 protein: CASSQVSRGVFDEQFF

V gene: TRBV15
J gene: TRBJ2-3
CDR3 protein: CATSRGAGAITDTQYF

V gene: TRBV12-3/TRBV12-4
J gene: TRBJ1-1
CDR3 protein: CASSSTGKAFF

V gene: TRBV19
J gene: TRBJ2-2
CDR3 protein: CASSLLTSGSPGELFF

V gene: TRBV7-2
J gene: TRBJ2-7
CDR3 protein: CASSLMGSGYEQYF

V gene: TRBV7-9
J gene: TRBJ2-3
CDR3 protein: CASSLAYPTDTQYF

V gene: TRBV12-2
J gene: TRBJ2-1
CDR3 protein: CASRSPQQRESIRGQFF

V gene: TRBV29-1
J gene: TRBJ2-1
CDR3 protein: CSVELDRGYEQFF

V gene: TRBV4-1
J gene: TRBJ2-1
CDR3 protein: CASSPSGQAQYEQFF

V gene: TRBV27
J gene: TRBJ2-7
CDR3 protein: CASSLSAGGGYEQYF

V gene: TRBV29-1
J gene: TRBJ2-7
CDR3 protein: CSAAGDSYEQYF

V gene: TRBV7-6
J gene: TRBJ2-1
CDR3 protein: CASSRSGGSYNEQFF

V gene: TRBV7-9
J gene: TRBJ1-2
CDR3 protein: CASSFQGGSYGYTF

V gene: TRBV5-6
J gene: TRBJ2-3
CDR3 protein: CASSLELREASTDTQYF

V gene: TRBV29-1
J gene: TRBJ2-7
CDR3 protein: CSVGGGAGQGEQYF

V gene: TRBV12-3/TRBV12-4
J gene: TRBJ2-1
CDR3 protein: CASSSPGTSGIYEQFF

V gene: TRBV4-3
J gene: TRBJ2-3
CDR3 protein: CASSQVQGAKDTQYF

V gene: TRBV30
J gene: TRBJ2-7
CDR3 protein: CAWMEGKSYEQYF

V gene: TRBV10-2
J gene: TRBJ2-1
CDR3 protein: CASRPGQPNEQFF

V gene: TRBV9
J gene: TRBJ2-2
CDR3 protein: CASSEDPGAAGELFF

V gene: TRBV27
J gene: TRBJ2-1
CDR3 protein: CASRQGPLYYNEQFF